The sequence of this T cell receptor beta chain was determined in a study of Tregs in tolerant kidney transplant recipients. V lost 4 bases, J lost 0 bases, and 11 bases lay in between. The CDR3 covers 15 residues. The germline V gene has CDR1 SGHDT and CDR2 YYEEEE. Using immunoSEQ multiplex PCR, the repertoire was profiled, and TCRdb retains in-frame clones only, with some absent. The repertoire holds around 78,000 clones, approximately 89% seen once, with roughly 0.35% in the top ten. The sequencing here drew on Tregs from blood, taken before the transplant. The chain couples TRBV5-6 to TRBJ2-4; D may be TRBD2 (7 bases). The TCR comes from a human donor who received a combined kidney and bone marrow transplant. In nucleotides, the CDR3 is TGTGCCAGCAGCCACGGGGGGCTAGCCAAAAACATTCAGTACTTC. Its protein is CASSHGGLAKNIQYF.